In its sample, the clone carrying this T cell receptor (beta chain) was seen a few times. Its antigen is unidentified. The junction does not match germline at one end; this may be a read error. Every donor gave roughly 9.2 milliliters of peripheral blood. This CDR3 contains 14 residues. Germline V gene data show CDR1 as SGHRS and CDR2 as YFSETQ. This sample stems from a study of blood T cells in healthy people across ages. Looking at the study overall: Capture via template switching afforded approximately one barcoded beta molecule per two T cells.

Primed by a sample-barcoded 5' primer and a J-beta primer mix, a second PCR proceeded for about 6 to 12 cycles. Every cDNA molecule bore a tag from a template-switch adaptor containing 12 random nucleotides. TCRdb re-analysed the 5' RACE reads in MiXCR, keeping a single row per CDR3 protein. This sample has just over 1 million distinct CDR3 sequences; 45% occur once, and the top ten carry approximately 17%. Overall study findings and caveats: The unknown donor CMV status may have confounded expanded clonotype changes.

V is TRBV5-1 and J is TRBJ1-2, with 11 bases fitting TRBD1. The sequence came from a woman in her sixties in good health. The sequenced sample consisted of blood. The CDR3 coding sequence is TGTGCCAGCAGCTCGGGACAGGGGGGCTATGGCTACACCTTC. Translation gives CASSSGQGGYGYTF.